The subject of this entry is one T cell receptor (beta chain). Clones were sequenced by immunoSEQ multiplex PCR, and TCRdb holds only the in-frame ones, with some missing. The table shows some 2.1 million clones, with about 94% occurring only once. In germline, CDR1 is SEHNR, CDR2 FQNEAQ (reference sequence). The CDR3 is 17 residues long. The J segment lost 1 base and the V segment lost 5 bases, leaving 2 bases of the junction unmatched. The data derive from a study of shared clonotypes between healthy human individuals. Naive CD8 cells lacked CD45RO and underwent positive selection for CCR7, leaving out terminally differentiated effector memory CD45RA+ cells.

The receptor was derived from a man between 18 and 29 years old in good health. Some clones in this sample may be carry-over from other donors' samples. The V gene is TRBV7-9, the J gene TRBJ2-1, with 16 nucleotides matching TRBD2. Sequencing input: naive CD8+ T cells from PBMCs. This chain's CDR3 is CASSPGLAGGSYNEQFF. In DNA, the CDR3 is TGTGCCAGCAGCCCGGGACTAGCGGGAGGGTCCTACAATGAGCAGTTCTTC. Full variable domain (missing parts from reference TRBV7-9 and TRBJ2-1): DTGVSQNPRHKITKRGQNVTFRCDPISEHNRLYWYRQTLGQGPEFLTYFQNEAQLEKSRLLSDRFSAERPKGSFSTLEIQRTEQGDSAMYLCASSPGLAGGSYNEQFFGPGTRLTVL.